This T cell receptor beta chain derives from a study of T cell repertoires in ileal Crohn's disease. Across the whole study: Operated complications were stricturing disease (approximately 61%) and penetrating disease (around 39%). Postoperative therapy was given to about half: 11 thiopurines, 15 to 20 anti-TNF agents. Notes on the study in general: Compared with non-smokers, active smokers at surgery showed more clonal expansions. Compared with CD4 T cells, sorted CD8 cells carried more expanded clones.

To note about this clone: Its target is not known.

Using immunoSEQ multiplex PCR, the repertoire was profiled, and TCRdb retains in-frame clones only, with some absent. The sample records approximately 3,800 clones, roughly 83% being singletons. Trimming removed 4 bases at V and 5 bases at J, with 12 bases between. Per germline, CDR1 SGHNT and CDR2 YYREEE (reference sequence). The CDR3 runs 13 residues. The source of this sequence is an adult with Crohn's disease. V and J are TRBV5-4 and TRBJ2-5; D is possibly TRBD2 (6 bases). Sample: ileal tissue. The CDR3 DNA reads TGTGCCAGCAGCAGAACAGGAGGGGAGACCCAGTACTTC. Its protein is CASSRTGGETQYF.